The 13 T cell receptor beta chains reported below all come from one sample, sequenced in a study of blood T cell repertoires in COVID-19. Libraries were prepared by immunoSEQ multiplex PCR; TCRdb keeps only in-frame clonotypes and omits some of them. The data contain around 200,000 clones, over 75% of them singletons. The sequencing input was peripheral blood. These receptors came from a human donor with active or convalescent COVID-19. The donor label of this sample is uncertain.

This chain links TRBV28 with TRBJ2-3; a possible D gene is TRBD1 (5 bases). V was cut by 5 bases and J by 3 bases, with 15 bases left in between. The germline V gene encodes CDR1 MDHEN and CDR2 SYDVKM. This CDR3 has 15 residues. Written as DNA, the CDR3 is TGTGCCAGCAGTCCGGACACCCTAAGGACAGATACGCAGTATTTT. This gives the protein CASSPDTLRTDTQYF.

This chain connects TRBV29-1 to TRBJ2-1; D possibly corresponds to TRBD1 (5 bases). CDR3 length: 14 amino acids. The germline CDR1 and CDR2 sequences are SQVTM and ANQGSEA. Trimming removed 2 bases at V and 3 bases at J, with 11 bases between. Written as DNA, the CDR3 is TGCAGCGTTGAATCCAGGGTTATCTACAATGAGCAGTTCTTC. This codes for CSVESRVIYNEQFF.

The CDR3: CASSLGGEVSQYF. The CDR3 nucleotides read TGCGCCAGCAGCTTGGGAGGCGAGGTCTCGCAGTATTTT. This rearrangement joins TRBV5-1 to TRBJ2-3, with no clear D. The CDR3 is 13 residues long. V lost 0 bases to trimming and J lost 10 bases, with 12 bases between them. From germline, CDR1 is SGHRS and CDR2 YFSETQ. The full variable domain, with the rest looked up from reference TRBV5-1 and TRBJ2-3, is KAGVTQTPRYLIKTRGQQVTLSCSPISGHRSVSWYQQTPGQGLQFLFEYFSETQRNKGNFPGRFSGRQFSNSRSEMNVSTLELGDSALYLCASSLGGEVSQYFGPGTRLTVL.

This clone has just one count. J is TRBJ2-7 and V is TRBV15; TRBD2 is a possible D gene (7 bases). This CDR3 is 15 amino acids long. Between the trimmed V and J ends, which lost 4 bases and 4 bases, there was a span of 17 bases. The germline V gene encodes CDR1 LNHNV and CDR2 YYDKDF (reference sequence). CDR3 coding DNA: TGTGCCACCAGCACCACCTGGGGGGGCGGGTACGAGCAGTACTTC. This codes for CATSTTWGGGYEQYF. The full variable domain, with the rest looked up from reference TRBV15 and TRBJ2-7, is DAMVIQNPRYQVTQFGKPVTLSCSQTLNHNVMYWYQQKSSQAPKLLFHYYDKDFNNEADTPDNFQSRRPNTSFCFLDIRSPGLGDTAMYLCATSTTWGGGYEQYFGPGTRLTVT.

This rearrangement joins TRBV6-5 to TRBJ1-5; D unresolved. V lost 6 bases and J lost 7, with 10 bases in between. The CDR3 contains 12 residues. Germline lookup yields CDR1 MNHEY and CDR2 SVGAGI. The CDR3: CASSHLGQPQHF. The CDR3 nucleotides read TGTGCCAGCAGCCACCTGGGCCAGCCCCAGCATTTT.

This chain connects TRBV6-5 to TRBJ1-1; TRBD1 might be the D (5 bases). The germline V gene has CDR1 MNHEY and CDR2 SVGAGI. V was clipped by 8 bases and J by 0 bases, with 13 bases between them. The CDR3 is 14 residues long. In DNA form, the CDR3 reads TGTGCCAGCGGAGGGGCGGCCATGAACACTGAAGCTTTCTTT. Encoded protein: CASGGAAMNTEAFF.

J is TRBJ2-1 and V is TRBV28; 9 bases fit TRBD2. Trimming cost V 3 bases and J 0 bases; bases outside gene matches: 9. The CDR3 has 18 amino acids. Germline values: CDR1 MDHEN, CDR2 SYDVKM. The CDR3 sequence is CASSLTAGGHSSYNEQFF. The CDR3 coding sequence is TGTGCCAGCAGTTTGACAGCGGGGGGCCATAGCTCCTACAATGAGCAGTTCTTC.

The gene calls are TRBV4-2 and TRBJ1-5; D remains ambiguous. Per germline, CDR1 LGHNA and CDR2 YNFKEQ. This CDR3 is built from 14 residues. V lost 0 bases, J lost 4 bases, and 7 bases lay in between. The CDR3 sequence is CASSQERWNQPQHF. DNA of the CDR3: TGTGCCAGCAGCCAAGAGCGTTGGAATCAGCCCCAGCATTTT.

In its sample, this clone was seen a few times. CDR3 region: CASSRDSSYEQYF. The CDR3 coding sequence is TGTGCCAGCAGCCGGGACAGCTCCTACGAGCAGTACTTC. The gene calls are TRBV27 and TRBJ2-7; 7 nucleotides align to TRBD1. The CDR3 length is 13 residues. Germline V gene data show CDR1 as MNHEY and CDR2 as SMNVEV (reference sequence). V dropped 6 bases and J dropped 0; count of bases not matched to a gene: 2.

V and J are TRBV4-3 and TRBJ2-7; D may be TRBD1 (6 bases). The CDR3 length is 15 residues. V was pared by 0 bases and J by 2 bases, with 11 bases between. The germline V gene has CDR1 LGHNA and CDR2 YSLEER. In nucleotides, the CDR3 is TGCGCCAGCAGCCAAGATACGAGACAGGCCTACGAGCAGTACTTC. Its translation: CASSQDTRQAYEQYF.

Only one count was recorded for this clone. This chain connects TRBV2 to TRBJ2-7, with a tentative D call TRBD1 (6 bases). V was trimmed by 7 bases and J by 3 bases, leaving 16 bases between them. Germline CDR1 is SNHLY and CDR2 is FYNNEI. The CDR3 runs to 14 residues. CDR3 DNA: TGTGCCAGCAAATTGACGGACAGTGGCTACGAGCAGTACTTC. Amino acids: CASKLTDSGYEQYF.

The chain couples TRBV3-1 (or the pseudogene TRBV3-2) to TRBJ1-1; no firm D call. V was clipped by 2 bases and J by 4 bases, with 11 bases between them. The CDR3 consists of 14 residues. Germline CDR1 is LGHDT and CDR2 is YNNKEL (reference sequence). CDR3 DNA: TGTGCCAGCAGCCAACTGAGACCTAGCACTGAAGCTTTCTTT. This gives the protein CASSQLRPSTEAFF.

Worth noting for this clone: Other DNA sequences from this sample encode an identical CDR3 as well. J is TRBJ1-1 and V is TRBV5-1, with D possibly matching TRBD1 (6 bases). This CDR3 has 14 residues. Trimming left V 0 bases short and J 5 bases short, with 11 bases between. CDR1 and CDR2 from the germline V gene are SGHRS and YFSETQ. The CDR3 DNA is TGCGCCAGCAGCTTGGCGGGAGGGGGGACTGAAGCTTTCTTT. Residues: CASSLAGGGTEAFF.